The 22 T cell receptor beta chains below come from one sample, sequenced in a study of blood T cell repertoires in COVID-19. Data came from immunoSEQ multiplex PCR; TCRdb stores just in-frame clones and leaves some out. This sample has approximately 210,000 clones, with around nine tenths found just once. The specimen sequenced was peripheral blood. The origin of the receptors is a middle-aged woman who had recovered from COVID-19.

The chain employs TRBV27 and TRBJ2-1, with TRBD2 identical over 13 bases. The CDR3 runs to 20 residues. CDR1 is MNHEY and CDR2 is SMNVEV in the germline V gene (reference sequence). Trimming removed 2 bases from V and 8 bases from J; junction bases left unmatched: 18. CDR3 DNA sequence: TGTGCCAGCAGTTTAGTGGGACTAGCGGGATTTGCACTATCCTCGGATGAGCAGTTCTTC. Amino acids: CASSLVGLAGFALSSDEQFF.

J is TRBJ2-1 and V is TRBV28; 8 bases line up with TRBD1. The length of the CDR3 is 15 residues. The V segment lost 8 bases and the J segment 4 bases; nucleotides outside the gene matches: 10. Germline CDR1 is MDHEN and CDR2 is SYDVKM. As DNA, the CDR3 is TGTGCCAGCGTAAAACAGGGGGTTGGGTACAATGAGCAGTTCTTC. This translates into CASVKQGVGYNEQFF.

The rearrangement uses TRBV5-6 and TRBJ2-6; 8 bases are a match to TRBD1. CDR1 is SGHDT and CDR2 is YYEEEE in the germline V gene. The ends lost 4 bases at V and 2 bases at J; junction bases unmatched: 2. This CDR3 contains 15 residues. Written as DNA, the CDR3 is TGTGCCAGCAGCCACAGGGGGGCTGGGGCCAACGTCCTGACTTTC. Amino acids: CASSHRGAGANVLTF.

The chain employs TRBV7-7 and TRBJ2-2; a weak D match, TRBD1 (6 bases). The CDR3 totals 15 residues. Germline CDR1 SSHAT, CDR2 FNYEAQ (reference sequence). V dropped 4 bases and J dropped 4 bases, with 13 bases sitting between them. CDR3 bases: TGTGCCAGCAGCTCACAGGGTCCGGGCACCGGGGAGCTGTTTTTT. Encoded protein: CASSSQGPGTGELFF.

The CDR3 DNA is TGTGCCAGCAGTCCCTTCGGGATTGGGACAGACTATGGCTACACCTTC. This sequence encodes CASSPFGIGTDYGYTF. This sequence joins TRBV28 and TRBJ1-2, with 7 bases that match TRBD1. The ends lost 5 bases at V and 3 bases at J; junction bases unmatched: 12. The CDR3 length is 16 residues. The germline V gene has CDR1 MDHEN and CDR2 SYDVKM.

The gene calls are TRBV5-6 and TRBJ1-2, with 11 positions matching TRBD1. CDR3 size: 15 residues. With V trimmed by 4 bases and J by 4 bases, 6 bases remained unmatched. Looked up from germline, CDR1 is SGHDT and CDR2 is YYEEEE. The CDR3 loop is CASSTDRGPSYGYTF. The DNA of the CDR3 is TGTGCCAGCAGCACGGACAGGGGGCCTAGCTATGGCTACACCTTC.

The chain has TRBV4-1 and TRBJ2-1, with 9 bases identical to TRBD2. The germline gives CDR1 MGHRA, CDR2 YSYEKL. The length of the CDR3 is 17 residues. The V and J ends lost 0 bases and 2 bases, in that order; junction bases with no gene match: 5. CDR3 in amino acids: CASSQDYSSGTYNEQFF. In nucleotides, the CDR3 is TGCGCCAGCAGCCAAGACTACTCTAGCGGGACCTACAATGAGCAGTTCTTC.

CDR3 protein: CASSLGRTDVGDTQYF. The CDR3 nucleotides are TGTGCCAGCAGTCTTGGGAGGACCGATGTGGGAGATACGCAGTATTTT. V and J are TRBV5-5 and TRBJ2-3, with D maybe TRBD2 (6 bases). Deletions cut 5 bases from V and 5 bases from J, with 21 bases between. CDR1 is SGHKS and CDR2 is YYEKEE in the germline V gene (reference sequence). The CDR3 runs to 16 residues.

The V call is TRBV6-5, the J call TRBJ1-1; D is possibly TRBD1 (5 bases). This CDR3 has 13 amino acids. Germline V gene sequence: CDR1 MNHEY, CDR2 SVGAGI. Trimming removed 6 bases at V and 8 bases at J, with 16 bases between. CDR3 residues: CASSREEGGEAFF. CDR3 coding DNA: TGTGCCAGCAGCAGGGAGGAGGGTGGGGAAGCTTTCTTT.

The chain employs TRBV7-2 and TRBJ2-5, with D possibly matching TRBD2 (6 bases). With 1 base removed from V and 4 bases from J, the gap between germline ends came to 10 bases. CDR1 and CDR2 from the germline V gene are SGHTA and FQGNSA. The CDR3 runs to 14 residues. CDR3 nucleotides: TGTGCCAGCAGCTTAGGGGGCGGGACAGAGACCCAGTACTTC. Translated: CASSLGGGTETQYF. Variable domain in full (rest from reference TRBV7-2 and TRBJ2-5): GAGVSQSPSNKVTEKGKDVELRCDPISGHTALYWYRQSLGQGLEFLIYFQGNSAPDKSGLPSDRFSAERTGGSVSTLTIQRTQQEDSAVYLCASSLGGGTETQYFGPGTRLLVL.

This chain links TRBV20-1 with TRBJ2-1; D gene unclear. The CDR3 consists of 11 residues. Trimming took off 1 base at V and 9 bases at J, with 7 bases between the two ends. Germline V gene lookup returns CDR1 DFQATT and CDR2 SNEGSKA (reference sequence). CDR3 loop: CSARGLSEQFF. CDR3 coding DNA: TGCAGTGCTAGAGGTCTCAGTGAGCAGTTCTTC.

The chain is built from TRBV7-9 and TRBJ1-3; D gene uncertain. The CDR3 has 14 amino acids. CDR1 and CDR2 (germline): SEHNR, FQNEAQ (reference sequence). V was clipped by 5 bases and J by 1 base, with 9 bases between them. DNA for the CDR3: TGTGCCAGCAGCCCTTCGGGGTCTGGAAACACCATATATTTT. Translation gives CASSPSGSGNTIYF.

The CDR3 spells CASSTSGGSYNEPFF. The CDR3 DNA reads as TGTGCCAGTAGTACCTCAGGGGGCTCCTACAATGAGCCTTTCTTC. The chain links TRBV19 to TRBJ2-1; 8 bases align to TRBD1. The CDR3 has 15 residues. Germline loops: CDR1 LNHDA, CDR2 SQIVND (reference sequence). The V segment lost 4 bases and the J segment 16 bases; nucleotides outside the gene matches: 18.

J is TRBJ1-6 and V is TRBV28; the D gene is possibly TRBD1 (6 bases). Germline assignment: CDR1 MDHEN and CDR2 SYDVKM. Trimming removed 4 bases at V and 10 bases at J, with 8 bases between. The CDR3 contains 12 residues. The CDR3 loop reads CASSWTDSPLHF. The CDR3 region has the DNA TGTGCCAGCAGTTGGACAGACTCACCCCTCCACTTT.

The genes are TRBV19 and TRBJ2-3, with 10 bases fitting TRBD2. After removal of 10 bases from V and 4 bases from J, the junction contained 11 bases not matched to a gene. Looked up from germline, CDR1 is LNHDA and CDR2 is SQIVND (reference sequence). The length of the CDR3 is 15 residues. CDR3 sequence (DNA): TGTGCCACCCAGGGTCGCAGCGGGAGGGCAGATACGCAGTATTTT. Residues: CATQGRSGRADTQYF.

This clone was seen a single time. CDR3 in amino acids: CASSVAQVPGELFF. CDR3 DNA: TGTGCCAGCAGTGTAGCACAGGTTCCCGGGGAGCTGTTTTTT. The chain links TRBV25-1 to TRBJ2-2, with D possibly being TRBD1 (5 bases). Trimming removed 4 bases at V and 6 bases at J, with 12 bases between. This CDR3 spans 14 amino acids. Germline V CDR1 and CDR2: MGHDK, SYGVNS.

V gene TRBV30 combines with J gene TRBJ1-1; 8 bases line up with TRBD1. This CDR3 is 12 amino acids long. The germline CDR1 and CDR2 sequences are GTSNPN and SVGIG (reference sequence). Trimming cost V 2 bases and J 11 bases; bases outside gene matches: 7. The chain's CDR3 is CAWSRGRQGAFF. In DNA, the CDR3 is TGTGCCTGGAGTCGGGGTAGACAGGGGGCTTTCTTT.

This chain uses TRBV11-1 with TRBJ2-1; 8 positions match TRBD2. Per the germline V gene, CDR1 is SGHAT and CDR2 is FQDESV (reference sequence). This CDR3 is built from 15 residues. J was trimmed by 4 bases and V by 5 bases; bases with no gene match: 7. This CDR3 reads CASSRGGIEYNEQFF. CDR3 sequence (DNA): TGTGCCAGCAGCCGGGGGGGGATCGAATACAATGAGCAGTTCTTC.

CDR3 in DNA: TGTGCCAGTAGTTCTAGCGGAGCCCCCTACAATGAGCAGTTCTTC. It specifies CASSSSGAPYNEQFF. This chain uses TRBV19 with TRBJ2-1; 7 bases map to TRBD2. V trimming: 5 bases; J trimming: 2 bases; junction bases outside the gene matches: 6. This CDR3 region has 15 residues. Germline values: CDR1 LNHDA, CDR2 SQIVND (reference sequence).

The count of this clone is one. DNA of the CDR3: TGTGCCAGTTGGTTGACAGGAACATTAGAGACCCAGTACTTC. This codes for CASWLTGTLETQYF. The genes are TRBV6-5 and TRBJ2-5, with D possibly being TRBD1 (6 bases). The CDR3 consists of 14 residues. Germline loops: CDR1 MNHEY, CDR2 SVGAGI. Trimming stripped 9 bases from V and 4 bases from J, with 18 bases between.

J is TRBJ2-1 and V is TRBV7-7, with 7 nucleotides matching TRBD2. The CDR3 length is 15 residues. Germline V gives CDR1 SSHAT, CDR2 FNYEAQ (reference sequence). Unmatched junction bases numbered 8, after V lost 1 base and J lost 8 bases. CDR3: CASSLGSYRGDEQFF. The CDR3 DNA sequence: TGTGCCAGCAGCTTAGGGTCCTACCGGGGGGATGAGCAGTTCTTC. Full variable domain (outside the CDR3, taken from reference TRBV7-7 and TRBJ2-1): GAGVSQSPRYKVTKRGQDVTLRCDPISSHATLYWYQQALGQGPEFLTYFNYEAQPDKSGLPSDRFSAERPEGSISTLTIQRTEQRDSAMYRCASSLGSYRGDEQFFGPGTRLTVL.

The chain combines TRBV7-2 with TRBJ1-2, with D uncertain. The CDR3 runs to 14 residues. CDR1 SGHTA and CDR2 FQGNSA come from the germline V gene. The V end lost 1 base, the J end lost 2 bases, and 8 bases lay between the germline ends. CDR3 region: CASSLVPENYGYTF. As DNA, the CDR3 is TGTGCCAGCAGCTTAGTTCCAGAAAACTATGGCTACACCTTC.